This T cell receptor (beta chain) originates from a study of blood T cell repertoires in COVID-19. At the level of the study: The analysed material was cDNA or gDNA that came from T cells, B-cell-depleted T cells, or PBMCs.

The CDR3 loop spans 13 amino acids. Deletions cut 6 bases from V and 5 bases from J, with 13 bases between. Germline V lookup: CDR1 MNHEY, CDR2 SMNVEV (reference sequence). Per the original methods: Researchers report that nucleated cell counts were estimated from reference gene primer amplification. Generated by immunoSEQ multiplex PCR, the TCRdb table keeps only in-frame clones and is missing some. That table gives V, J and clone size, and the DNA gave D and trimming. The profile shows roughly 60,000 clones, around nine tenths of them singletons. This receptor was identified in a man in his 70s with acute or convalescent COVID-19. J is TRBJ2-5 and V is TRBV27; D is possibly TRBD1 (5 bases). Sequenced input: peripheral blood. For the CDR3, the DNA is TGTGCCAGCAGCCCGGCATCAGGGGAGACCCAGTACTTC. This gives the protein CASSPASGETQYF.